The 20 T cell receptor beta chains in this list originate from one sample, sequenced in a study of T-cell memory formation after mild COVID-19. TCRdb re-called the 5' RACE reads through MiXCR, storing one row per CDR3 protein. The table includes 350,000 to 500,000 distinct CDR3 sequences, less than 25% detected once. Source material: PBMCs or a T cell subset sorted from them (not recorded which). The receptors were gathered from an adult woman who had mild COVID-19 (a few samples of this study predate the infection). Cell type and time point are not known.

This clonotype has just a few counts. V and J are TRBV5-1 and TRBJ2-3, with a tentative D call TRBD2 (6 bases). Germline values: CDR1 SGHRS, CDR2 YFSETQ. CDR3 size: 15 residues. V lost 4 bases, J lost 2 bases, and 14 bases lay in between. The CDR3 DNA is TGCGCCAGCAGCCCCCGGGGACTTTACACAGATACGCAGTATTTT. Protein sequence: CASSPRGLYTDTQYF.

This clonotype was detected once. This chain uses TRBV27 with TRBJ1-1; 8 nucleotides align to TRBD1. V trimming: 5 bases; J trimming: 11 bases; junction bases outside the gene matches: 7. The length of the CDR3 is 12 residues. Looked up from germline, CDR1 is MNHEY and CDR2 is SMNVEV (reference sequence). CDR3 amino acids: CASSPRTGSAFF. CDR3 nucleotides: TGTGCCAGCAGTCCCCGGACAGGGTCGGCTTTCTTT.

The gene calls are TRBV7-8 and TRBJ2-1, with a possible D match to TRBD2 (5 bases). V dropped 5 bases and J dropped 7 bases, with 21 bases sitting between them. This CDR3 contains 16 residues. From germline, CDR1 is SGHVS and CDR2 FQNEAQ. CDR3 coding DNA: TGTGCCAGCAGCCAAGGGAGTTTGGGCAATGGGAATGAGCAGTTCTTC. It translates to CASSQGSLGNGNEQFF.

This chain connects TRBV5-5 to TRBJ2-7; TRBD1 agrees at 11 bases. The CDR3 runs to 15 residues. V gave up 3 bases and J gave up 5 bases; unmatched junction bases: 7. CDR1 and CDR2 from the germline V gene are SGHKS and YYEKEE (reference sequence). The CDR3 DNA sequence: TGTGCCAGCAGCTCCTGGACAGGGGGCCCAAACGAGCAGTACTTC. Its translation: CASSSWTGGPNEQYF.

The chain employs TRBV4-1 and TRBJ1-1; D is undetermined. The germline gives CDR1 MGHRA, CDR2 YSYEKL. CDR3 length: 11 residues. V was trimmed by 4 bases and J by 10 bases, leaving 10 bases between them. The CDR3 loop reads CASSPGIRAFF. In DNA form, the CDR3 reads TGCGCCAGCAGCCCCGGGATTAGAGCTTTCTTT.

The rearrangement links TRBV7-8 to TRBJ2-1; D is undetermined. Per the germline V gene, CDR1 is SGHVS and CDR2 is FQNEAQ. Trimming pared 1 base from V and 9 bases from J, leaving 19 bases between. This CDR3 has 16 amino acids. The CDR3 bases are TGTGCCAGCAGCTTAGTGGACGGAGTCGTTATAAGTGAGCAGTTCTTC. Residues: CASSLVDGVVISEQFF.

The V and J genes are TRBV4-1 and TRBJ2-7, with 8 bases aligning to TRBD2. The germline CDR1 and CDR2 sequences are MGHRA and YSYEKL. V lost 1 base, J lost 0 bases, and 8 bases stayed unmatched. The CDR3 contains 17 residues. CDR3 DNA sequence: TGCGCCAGCAGCCAAGGTGAGACTAGCGCCCTCTCCTACGAGCAGTACTTC. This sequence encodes CASSQGETSALSYEQYF.

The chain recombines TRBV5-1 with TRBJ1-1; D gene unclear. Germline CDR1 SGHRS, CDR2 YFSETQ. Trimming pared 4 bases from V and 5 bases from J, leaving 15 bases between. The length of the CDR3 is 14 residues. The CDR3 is CASSLRSGRTEAFF. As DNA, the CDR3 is TGCGCCAGCAGCCTTCGGTCCGGGAGGACTGAAGCTTTCTTT.

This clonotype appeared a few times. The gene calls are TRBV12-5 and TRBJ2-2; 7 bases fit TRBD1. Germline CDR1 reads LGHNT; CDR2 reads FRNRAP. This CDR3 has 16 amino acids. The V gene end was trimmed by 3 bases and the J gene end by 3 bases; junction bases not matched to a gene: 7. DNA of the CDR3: TGTGCTAGTGGTTTCACGACAGGGTTGGACACCGGGGAGCTGTTTTTT. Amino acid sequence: CASGFTTGLDTGELFF.

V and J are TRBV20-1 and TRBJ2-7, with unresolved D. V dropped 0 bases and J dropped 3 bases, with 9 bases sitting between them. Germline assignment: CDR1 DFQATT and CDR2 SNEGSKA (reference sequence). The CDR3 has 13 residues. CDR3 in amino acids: CSAREGSNYEQYF. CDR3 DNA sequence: TGCAGTGCTAGAGAGGGAAGTAACTACGAGCAGTACTTC.

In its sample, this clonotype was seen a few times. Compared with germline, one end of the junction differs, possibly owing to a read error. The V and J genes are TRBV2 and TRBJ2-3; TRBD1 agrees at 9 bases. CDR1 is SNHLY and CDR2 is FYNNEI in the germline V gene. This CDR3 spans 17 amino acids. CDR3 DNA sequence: TGTGCCAGCAGCGAAGTTGGACAGGGGAGAATGAGCGATACGCAGTATTTT. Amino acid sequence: CASSEVGQGRMSDTQYF.

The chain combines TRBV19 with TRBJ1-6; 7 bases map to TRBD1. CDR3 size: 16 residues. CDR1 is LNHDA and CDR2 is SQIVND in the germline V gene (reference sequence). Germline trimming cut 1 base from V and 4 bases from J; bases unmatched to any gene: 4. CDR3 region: CASSIAQGGYNSPLHF. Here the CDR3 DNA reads TGTGCCAGTAGTATAGCCCAGGGGGGATATAATTCACCCCTCCACTTT.

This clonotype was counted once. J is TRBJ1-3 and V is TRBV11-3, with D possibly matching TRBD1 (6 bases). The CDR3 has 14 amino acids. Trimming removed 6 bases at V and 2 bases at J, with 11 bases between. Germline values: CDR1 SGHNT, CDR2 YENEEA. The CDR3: CASRPPGAGNTIYF. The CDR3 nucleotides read TGTGCCAGCAGACCTCCAGGGGCTGGAAACACCATATATTTT.

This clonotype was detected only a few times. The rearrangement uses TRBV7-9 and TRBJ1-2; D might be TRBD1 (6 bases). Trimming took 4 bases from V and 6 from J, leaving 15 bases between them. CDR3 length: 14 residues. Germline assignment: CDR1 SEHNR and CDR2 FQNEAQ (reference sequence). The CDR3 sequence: CASSSPGHSDGYTF. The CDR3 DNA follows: TGTGCCAGCAGCTCGCCGGGACACAGCGATGGCTACACCTTC.

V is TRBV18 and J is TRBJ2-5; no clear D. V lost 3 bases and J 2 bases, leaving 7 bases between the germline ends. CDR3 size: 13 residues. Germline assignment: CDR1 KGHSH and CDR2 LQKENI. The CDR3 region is CASSPTQQETQYF. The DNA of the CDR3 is TGTGCCAGCTCACCGACTCAACAAGAGACCCAGTACTTC.

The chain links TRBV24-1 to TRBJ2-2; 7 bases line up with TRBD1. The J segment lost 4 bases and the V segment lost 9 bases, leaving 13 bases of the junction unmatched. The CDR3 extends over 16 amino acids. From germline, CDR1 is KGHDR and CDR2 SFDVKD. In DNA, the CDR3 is TGTGCCACCCAGGGACCGGGACAGTTCATCACCGGGGAGCTGTTTTTT. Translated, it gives CATQGPGQFITGELFF.

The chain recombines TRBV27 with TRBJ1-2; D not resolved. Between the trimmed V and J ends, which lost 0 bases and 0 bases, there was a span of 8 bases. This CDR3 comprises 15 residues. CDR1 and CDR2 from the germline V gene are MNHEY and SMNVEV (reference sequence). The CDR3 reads CASSLSRQTNYGYTF. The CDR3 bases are TGTGCCAGCAGTTTATCCAGACAAACTAACTATGGCTACACCTTC.

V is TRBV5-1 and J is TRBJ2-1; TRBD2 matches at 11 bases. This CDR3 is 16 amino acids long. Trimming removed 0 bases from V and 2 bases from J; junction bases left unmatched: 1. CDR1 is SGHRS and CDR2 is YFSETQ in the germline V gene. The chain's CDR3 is CASSLDSGGAYNEQFF. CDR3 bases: TGCGCCAGCAGCTTGGATAGCGGGGGGGCCTACAATGAGCAGTTCTTC. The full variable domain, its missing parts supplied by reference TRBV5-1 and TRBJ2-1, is KAGVTQTPRYLIKTRGQQVTLSCSPISGHRSVSWYQQTPGQGLQFLFEYFSETQRNKGNFPGRFSGRQFSNSRSEMNVSTLELGDSALYLCASSLDSGGAYNEQFFGPGTRLTVL.

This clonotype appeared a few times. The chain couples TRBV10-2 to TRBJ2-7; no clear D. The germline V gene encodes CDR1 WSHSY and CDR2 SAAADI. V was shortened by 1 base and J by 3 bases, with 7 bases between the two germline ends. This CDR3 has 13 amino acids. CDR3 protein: CASSEYYLYEQYF. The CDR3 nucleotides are TGCGCCAGCAGTGAGTACTACCTCTACGAGCAGTACTTC.

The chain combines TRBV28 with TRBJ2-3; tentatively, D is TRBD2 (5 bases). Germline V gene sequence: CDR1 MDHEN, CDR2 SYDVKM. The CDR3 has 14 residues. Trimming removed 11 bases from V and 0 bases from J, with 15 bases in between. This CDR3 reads CASHQDSSTDTQYF. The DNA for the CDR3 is TGTGCCTCCCATCAGGACTCTAGCACAGATACGCAGTATTTT.